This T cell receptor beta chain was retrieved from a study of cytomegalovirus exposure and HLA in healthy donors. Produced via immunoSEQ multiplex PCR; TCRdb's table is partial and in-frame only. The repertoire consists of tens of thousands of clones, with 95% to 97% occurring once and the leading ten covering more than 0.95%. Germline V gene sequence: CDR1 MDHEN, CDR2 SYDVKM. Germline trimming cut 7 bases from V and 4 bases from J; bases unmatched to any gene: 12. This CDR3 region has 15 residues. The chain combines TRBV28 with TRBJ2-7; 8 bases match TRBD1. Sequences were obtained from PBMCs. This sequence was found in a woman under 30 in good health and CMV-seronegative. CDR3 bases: TGTGCCAGCACCCAACCCGGGCAGGGGGCTTACGAGCAGTACTTC. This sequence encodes CASTQPGQGAYEQYF.